These 9 T cell receptor beta chains share one sample of origin, sequenced in a study of T-cell memory formation after mild COVID-19. One entry per CDR3 protein results from TCRdb running MiXCR on the 5' RACE reads. The table lists fewer than 600,000 distinct CDR3 sequences, about a fifth of them singletons, with roughly 8.1% in the top ten. Sequencing input: PBMCs or a T cell subset sorted from them (not recorded which). The receptor set was obtained from an adult woman who had mild COVID-19 (a few samples of this study predate the infection). Cell type and time point are not known.

The gene calls are TRBV20-1 and TRBJ2-3, with unresolved D. Trimming shortened V by 6 bases and J by 1 base, and 14 bases separated the two germline ends. Germline CDR1 DFQATT, CDR2 SNEGSKA (reference sequence). The CDR3 contains 14 residues. This CDR3 reads CSAPEGLGTDTQYF. CDR3 DNA sequence: TGCAGTGCCCCGGAAGGTTTGGGCACAGATACGCAGTATTTT.

V and J are TRBV9 and TRBJ1-3; maybe TRBD1 (6 bases). V was shortened by 4 bases and J by 9 bases, with 14 bases between the two germline ends. Germline lookup yields CDR1 SGDLS and CDR2 YYNGEE. The CDR3 totals 13 residues. CDR3 loop: CASSTGTRGTIYF. CDR3 DNA: TGTGCCAGCAGCACAGGGACTCGGGGCACCATATATTTT.

At least ten counts were recorded for this clonotype. The chain uses TRBV7-3 and TRBJ2-5; 9 nucleotides align to TRBD1. Germline-derived CDR1 and CDR2 are SGHTA and FQGTGA. CDR3 length equals 17 residues. The trim removed 5 bases at V and 4 bases at J, leaving 14 bases unmatched. The CDR3 here is CASSPGGTHRGRETQYF. CDR3 DNA: TGTGCCAGCAGCCCCGGGGGGACTCACAGGGGGCGAGAGACCCAGTACTTC. The whole variable domain, remainder taken from reference TRBV7-3 and TRBJ2-5, is GAGVSQTPSNKVTEKGKYVELRCDPISGHTALYWYRQSLGQGPEFLIYFQGTGAADDSGLPNDRFFAVRPEGSVSTLKIQRTERGDSAVYLCASSPGGTHRGRETQYFGPGTRLLVL.

This clonotype was detected only a few times. J is TRBJ1-2 and V is TRBV21-1; TRBD1, the D gene given by the table, was not confirmed from the DNA. TRBV21-1 is a known pseudogene. The length of the CDR3 is 17 residues. As DNA, the CDR3 is TGTGCCAGCAGCAAAGAAACACACAGGGAACGGGCCTATGGCTACACCTTC. Encoded protein: CASSKETHRERAYGYTF.

CDR3 in amino acids: CASIPGLASNEQFF. CDR3 bases: TGTGCCAGCATCCCGGGACTAGCATCGAATGAGCAGTTCTTC. This chain joins TRBV6-5 and TRBJ2-1; TRBD2 matches 9 bases. J was trimmed by 7 bases and V by 7 bases; bases with no gene match: 8. Germline V gene data show CDR1 as MNHEY and CDR2 as SVGAGI. This CDR3 contains 14 residues.

The chain has TRBV5-1 and TRBJ2-1, with TRBD2 identical over 8 bases. The CDR3 is 14 amino acids. CDR1 is SGHRS and CDR2 is YFSETQ in the germline V gene. The ends lost 4 bases at V and 8 bases at J; junction bases unmatched: 8. The CDR3: CASSTGGADDEQFF. CDR3 nucleotides: TGCGCCAGCAGCACCGGGGGGGCGGACGATGAGCAGTTCTTC.

The chain's CDR3 is CASSYSAPREKLFF. The CDR3 DNA reads as TGTGCCAGCAGTTACTCGGCCCCGAGGGAAAAACTGTTTTTT. The J gene is TRBJ1-4, the V gene TRBV6-5; D uncertain. Germline values: CDR1 MNHEY, CDR2 SVGAGI. CDR3 length: 14 amino acids. V lost 0 bases, J lost 8 bases, and 10 bases lay in between.

J is TRBJ1-1 and V is TRBV5-1, with 8 bases aligning to TRBD1. Per germline, CDR1 SGHRS and CDR2 YFSETQ. This CDR3 has 12 residues. J was trimmed by 11 bases and V by 7 bases; bases with no gene match: 10. The CDR3 coding sequence is TGCGCCAGCCGGGATAAGACAGGGGTCGCTTTCTTT. Translating it yields CASRDKTGVAFF.

This clonotype was seen more than once but under ten times. This chain connects TRBV18 to TRBJ2-5; 10 positions match TRBD1. CDR3 length: 14 residues. The J segment lost 7 bases and the V segment lost 3 bases, leaving 5 bases of the junction unmatched. Germline CDR1 reads KGHSH; CDR2 reads LQKENI. The CDR3 DNA reads TGTGCCAGCTCACCGCCGGGACAGGGGTGGACCCAGTACTTC. Its translation: CASSPPGQGWTQYF.